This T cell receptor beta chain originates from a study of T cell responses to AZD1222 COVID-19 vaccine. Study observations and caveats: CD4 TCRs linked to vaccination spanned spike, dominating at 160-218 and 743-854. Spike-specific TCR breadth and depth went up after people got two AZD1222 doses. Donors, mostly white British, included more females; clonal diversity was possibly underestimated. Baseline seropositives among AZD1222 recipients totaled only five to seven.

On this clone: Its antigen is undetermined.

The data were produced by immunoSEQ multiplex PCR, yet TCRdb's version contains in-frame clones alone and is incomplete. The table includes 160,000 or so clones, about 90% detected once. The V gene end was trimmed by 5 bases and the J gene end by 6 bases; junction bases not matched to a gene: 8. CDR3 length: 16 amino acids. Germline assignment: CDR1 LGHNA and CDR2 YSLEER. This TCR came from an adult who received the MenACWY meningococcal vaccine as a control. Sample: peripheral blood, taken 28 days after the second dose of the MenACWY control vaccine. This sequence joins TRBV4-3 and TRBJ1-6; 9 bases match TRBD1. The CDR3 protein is CASSIQGAGGNSPLHF. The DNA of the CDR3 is TGCGCCAGCAGCATACAGGGGGCGGGTGGTAATTCACCCCTCCACTTT.